The entry below describes one TCR beta chain. A PCR-confirmed or clinician-diagnosed COVID-19 case had contacted exposed participants within 2 weeks of entry. This record comes from a study of blood T cell repertoires in COVID-19. In the study overall: PBMCs, B-cell-depleted T cells, or T cells were the source of the cDNA or gDNA that made up the material.

The V gene's germline CDR1 is WSHSY and CDR2 SAAADI. The CDR3 spans 13 residues. V shed 6 bases and J shed 4 bases, with 12 bases lying between them. Authors' analysis steps: Reference gene primer amplification yielded estimated nucleated cell counts. Method: immunoSEQ multiplex PCR; TCRdb's copy keeps in-frame clones and lacks some. V and J calls and clone size follow that table, whereas D and trimming were derived from the DNA. The table shows 200,000 to 250,000 clones, with about 80% occurring only once. This chain connects TRBV10-2 to TRBJ1-1, with D possibly matching TRBD1 (6 bases). The sequenced sample consisted of PBMCs or T cells enriched from blood (not recorded which). This TCR was recovered from a woman aged 50 to 60 who had been exposed to COVID-19. This CDR3 reads CASSNAGATEAFF. The CDR3 DNA reads TGCGCCAGCAGCAATGCAGGGGCCACTGAAGCTTTCTTT.